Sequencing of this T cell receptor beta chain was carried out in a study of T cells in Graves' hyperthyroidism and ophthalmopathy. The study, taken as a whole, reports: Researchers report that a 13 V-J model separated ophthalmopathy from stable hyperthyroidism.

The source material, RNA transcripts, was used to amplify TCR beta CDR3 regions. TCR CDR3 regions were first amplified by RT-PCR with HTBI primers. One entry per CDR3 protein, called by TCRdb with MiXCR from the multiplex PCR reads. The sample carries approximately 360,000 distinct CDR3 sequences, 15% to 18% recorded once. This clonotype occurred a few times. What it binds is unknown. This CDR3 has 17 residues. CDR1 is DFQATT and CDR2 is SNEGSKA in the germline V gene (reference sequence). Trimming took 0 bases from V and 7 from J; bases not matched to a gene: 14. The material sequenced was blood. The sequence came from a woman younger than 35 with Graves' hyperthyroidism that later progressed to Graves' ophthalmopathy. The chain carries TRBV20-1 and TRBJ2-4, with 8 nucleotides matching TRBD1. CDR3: CSARDSPPPGGYNIQYF. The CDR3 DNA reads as TGCAGTGCTAGAGATTCACCGCCCCCAGGGGGCTATAACATTCAGTACTTC.